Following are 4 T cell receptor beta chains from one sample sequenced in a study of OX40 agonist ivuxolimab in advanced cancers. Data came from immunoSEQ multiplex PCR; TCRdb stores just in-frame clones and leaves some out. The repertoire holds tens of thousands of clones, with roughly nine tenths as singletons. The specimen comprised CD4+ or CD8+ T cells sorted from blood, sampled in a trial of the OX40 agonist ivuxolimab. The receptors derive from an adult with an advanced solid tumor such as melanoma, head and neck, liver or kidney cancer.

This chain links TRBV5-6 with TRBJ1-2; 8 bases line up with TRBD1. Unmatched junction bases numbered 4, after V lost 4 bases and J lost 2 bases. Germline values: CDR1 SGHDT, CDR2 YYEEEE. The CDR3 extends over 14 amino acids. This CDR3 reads CASSLRTGNYGYTF. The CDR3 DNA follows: TGTGCCAGCAGCCTGAGGACAGGGAACTATGGCTACACCTTC.

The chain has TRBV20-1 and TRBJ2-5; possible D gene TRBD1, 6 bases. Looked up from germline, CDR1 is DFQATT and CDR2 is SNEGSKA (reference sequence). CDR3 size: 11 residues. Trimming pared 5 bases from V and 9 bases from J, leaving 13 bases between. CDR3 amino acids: CSAHTRGSQYF. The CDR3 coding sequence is TGCAGTGCTCACACTAGGGGGTCCCAGTACTTC.

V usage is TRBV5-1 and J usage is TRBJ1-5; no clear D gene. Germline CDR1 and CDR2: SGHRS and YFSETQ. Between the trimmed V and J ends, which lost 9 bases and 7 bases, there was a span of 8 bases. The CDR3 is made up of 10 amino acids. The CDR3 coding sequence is TGCGCCACCTCTTTACAGCCCCAGCATTTT. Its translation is CATSLQPQHF.

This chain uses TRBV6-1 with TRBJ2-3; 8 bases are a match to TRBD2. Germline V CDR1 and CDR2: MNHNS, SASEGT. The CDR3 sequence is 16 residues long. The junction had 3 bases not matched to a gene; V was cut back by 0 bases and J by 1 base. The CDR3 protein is CASSEAPGRGTDTQYF. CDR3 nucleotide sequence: TGTGCCAGCAGTGAAGCGCCCGGGAGGGGCACAGATACGCAGTATTTT.